Listed here are 4 T cell receptor beta chains from one sample, sequenced in a study of T cell responses to AZD1222 COVID-19 vaccine. TCRdb keeps only in-frame clones here, not all; method: immunoSEQ multiplex PCR. The sample lists more than 80,000 clones, just over 85% occurring once. Here the sequenced sample was peripheral blood, taken on day 0 of AZD1222 vaccination. The receptors derive from an adult in good health.

The V gene is TRBV10-2, the J gene TRBJ1-6; D possibly corresponds to TRBD1 (6 bases). The V end lost 7 bases, the J end lost 7 bases, and 14 bases lay between the germline ends. This CDR3 has 14 residues. Germline assignment: CDR1 WSHSY and CDR2 SAAADI. The CDR3 DNA reads as TGCGCCAGCACTGATCGAGGGGGAAATTCACCCCTCCACTTT. Translated, it gives CASTDRGGNSPLHF.

V gene TRBV5-4 combines with J gene TRBJ1-1; the D is unclear. This CDR3 is 14 amino acids long. V lost 0 bases and J 4 bases, leaving 10 bases between the germline ends. Per germline, CDR1 SGHNT and CDR2 YYREEE (reference sequence). The CDR3 loop is CASSLEGSGTEAFF. In nucleotides, the CDR3 is TGTGCCAGCAGCTTGGAAGGTTCAGGCACTGAAGCTTTCTTT. Combining the CDR3 with reference TRBV5-4 and TRBJ1-1 gives the whole variable domain ETGVTQSPTHLIKTRGQQVTLRCSSQSGHNTVSWYQQALGQGPQFIFQYYREEENGRGNFPPRFSGLQFPNYSSELNVNALELDDSALYLCASSLEGSGTEAFFGQGTRLTVV.

V and J are TRBV30 and TRBJ1-1; D gene uncertain. The germline V gene encodes CDR1 GTSNPN and CDR2 SVGIG (reference sequence). CDR3 length: 13 residues. V was pared by 3 bases and J by 7 bases, with 15 bases between. For the CDR3, the DNA is TGTGCCTGGAGCCCCGGGGAACCGTTTGAAGCTTTCTTT. This encodes CAWSPGEPFEAFF. The full variable domain, its missing parts supplied by reference TRBV30 and TRBJ1-1, is SQTIHQWPATLVQPVGSPLSLECTVEGTSNPNLYWYRQAAGRGLQLLFYSVGIGQISSEVPQNLSASRPQDRQFILSSKKLLLSDSGFYLCAWSPGEPFEAFFGQGTRLTVV.

V usage is TRBV5-1 and J usage is TRBJ2-7, with TRBD1 as a possible D gene (5 bases). Trimming pared 1 base from V and 6 bases from J, leaving 14 bases between. The CDR3 is 14 residues long. In germline, CDR1 is SGHRS, CDR2 YFSETQ. The DNA of the CDR3 is TGCGCCAGCAGCTTGACAGGAACAGTAGGCGAGCAGTACTTC. It yields the protein CASSLTGTVGEQYF.